This is a list of T cell receptor beta chains from one sample in a study of cytomegalovirus exposure and HLA in healthy donors. Libraries were prepared by immunoSEQ multiplex PCR; TCRdb keeps only in-frame clonotypes and omits some of them. The table includes about 100,000 clones, 75% to 85% detected once. Sample: PBMCs. The receptors originated from a woman between 45 and 60 years old in good health and CMV-seropositive. The CDR3 runs from the conserved cysteine through the conserved F or W. Fields, in order: V gene, J gene, clone size, CDR3 length, CDR3 protein. Clone size, where shown, is once, few, many, or a class for clones that have expanded.

>TRBV6-5|TRBJ2-5|-|16
CASSYLTGKKVETQYF
>TRBV7-6|TRBJ2-1|-|16
CASSLGPGGGRGEQFF
>TRBV5-1|TRBJ1-6|-|16
CASSLVGGETNSPLHF
>TRBV5-8|TRBJ2-7|-|16
CASSRFTGGKTYEQYF
>TRBV10-1|TRBJ2-7|-|13
CASSGSGSYEQYF
>TRBV5-1|TRBJ2-2|-|17
CASTRTSGRLTTGELFF
>TRBV11-1|TRBJ2-3|-|14
CASSLRRGQDTQYF
>TRBV10-1|TRBJ2-2|-|13
CASSDGPSGELFF
>TRBV2|-|-|14
CATRVGGSAYEQYF
>TRBV7-9|TRBJ1-1|-|13
CASSTTGGPEAFF
>TRBV19|TRBJ1-2|few|11
CASSIETTYTF
>TRBV27|TRBJ2-2|-|14
CASSFEINTGELFF
>TRBV7-3|TRBJ2-1|once|13
CASSSGVYNEQFF
>TRBV9|TRBJ1-2|-|16
CASSALKSALNYGYTF
>TRBV2|TRBJ1-5|-|13
CASKLDSNQPQHF
>TRBV10-3|TRBJ2-2|-|16
CAISESGAPRFGELFF
>TRBV6-5|TRBJ1-1|few|11
CASRQGTEAFF
>TRBV27|TRBJ1-1|-|15
CASSPRSRGNTEAFF
>TRBV7-9|TRBJ1-1|-|17
CASSFNPWGQGNTEAFF
>TRBV11-3|TRBJ2-1|-|13
CASSQRGDNEQFF
>TRBV2|TRBJ2-7|-|12
CASSDRGHEQYF
>TRBV9|TRBJ1-4|once|14
CASSWDRGPEKLFF
>TRBV10-3|TRBJ2-7|once|14
CAISESQGAGEQYF
>TRBV19|TRBJ1-1|few|17
CASSIDPRQGLNTEAFF
>TRBV4-1|TRBJ1-2|-|17
CASSQDPTGGKGYGYTF
>TRBV5-1|TRBJ2-1|-|14
CASSLRGSYNEQFF
>TRBV2|TRBJ2-1|-|15
CASSERGAEGDEQFF
>TRBV10-3|TRBJ2-7|few|14
CATSLGGGSYEQYF
>TRBV9|TRBJ1-3|-|15
CASSVQGVTGNTIYF
>TRBV11-2|TRBJ1-2|-|17
CASSPLRRGERDYGYTF
>TRBV9|TRBJ2-1|-|15
CASSGLNSGDNEQFF
>TRBV6-5|TRBJ1-3|-|14
CASTDSSSGNTIYF
>TRBV13|TRBJ1-1|-|15
CASSSRDRDNTEAFF
>TRBV5-5|TRBJ1-2|few|13
CASSNPLTYGYTF
>TRBV6-5|TRBJ2-3|-|13
CASSYYRADTQYF
>TRBV11-1|TRBJ2-1|-|12
CASSHPDNEQFF
>TRBV9|TRBJ1-1|-|13
CASSVGAFTEAFF
>TRBV7-9|TRBJ1-2|-|16
CASSLILGQGSYGYTF
>TRBV7-3|TRBJ1-2|-|14
CASSLDGGDYGYTF
>TRBV19|TRBJ1-1|few|12
CASLDQGTEAFF
>TRBV29-1|TRBJ1-1|-|15
CSVVPKGVLYTEAFF
>TRBV19|TRBJ1-1|-|13
CASSMTVNTEAFF
>TRBV7-9|TRBJ1-1|-|13
CASSPSGQGEAFF
>TRBV6-1|TRBJ2-3|-|14
CASFPGLGTDTQYF
>TRBV5-4|TRBJ2-3|-|16
CASSLAGGGGTDTQYF
>TRBV19|TRBJ1-2|few|17
CASSPAGGQRRNYGYTF
>TRBV18|TRBJ1-1|-|14
CASSLDRVNTEAFF
>TRBV7-6|TRBJ1-2|-|15
CASSPGTAGNYGYTF
>TRBV27|TRBJ1-2|-|14
CASSRNRGDYGYTF
>TRBV5-6|TRBJ2-5|-|16
CASSLRITRGGETQYF
>TRBV5-5|TRBJ1-2|-|13
CASSFQGGYGYTF
>TRBV6-1|TRBJ2-7|-|15
CASSDSGGRTYEQYF
>TRBV14|TRBJ1-2|-|14
CASSHPFRDSFPTF
>TRBV7-3|TRBJ2-3|-|15
CASSSGGAGTDTQYF
>TRBV19|TRBJ2-7|-|13
CASSGGWSYEQYF
>TRBV9|TRBJ1-1|-|15
CASSPLSRGNTEAFF
>TRBV7-9|TRBJ1-1|-|14
CSSSLYQGDTEAFF
>TRBV9|TRBJ1-1|-|17
CASSVDGGFGGIAEAFF
>TRBV7-9|TRBJ2-7|-|16
CASSQTWIDGSYEQYF